Listed below are T cell receptor beta chains from one sample, sequenced in a study of blood T cell repertoires in COVID-19. Measured with immunoSEQ multiplex PCR; TCRdb has only the in-frame clones, and not every one. This sample carries about 37,000 clones, over 70% of them seen once, and the ten largest clones take about 3%. Sequencing input: peripheral blood. The receptors here all came from a man between 70 and 80 years old with COVID-19, enrolled during active disease. Both conserved end residues are part of each CDR3. Fields, in order: V gene, J gene, clone size, CDR3 length, D gene, CDR3 DNA, CDR3 protein. D genes are given only for firm matches. Clone size is stated in some rows and not others, as once, few, many or a class when expanded.

V: TRBV24-1
J: TRBJ2-1
size: .
length: 13
D: .
DNA: TGTGCCACCGGAGGAGCCTTCAGCAATGAGCAGTTCTTC
CDR3: CATGGAFSNEQFF

V: TRBV29-1
J: TRBJ2-5
size: few
length: 12
D: TRBD1
DNA: TGCAGCGCCCTAGCAGGGGGAGAGACCCAGTACTTC
CDR3: CSALAGGETQYF

V: TRBV9
J: TRBJ1-3
size: .
length: 17
D: TRBD1
DNA: TGTGCCAGCAGCGAGGGGGAACAGGGGGCGATAGGAAACACCATATATTTT
CDR3: CASSEGEQGAIGNTIYF

V: TRBV6-6
J: TRBJ2-7
size: .
length: 15
D: .
DNA: TGTGCCAGCAGTTCAAGCTTGTCAGGAGGCTACGAGCAGTACTTC
CDR3: CASSSSLSGGYEQYF

V: TRBV7-9
J: TRBJ2-1
size: .
length: 19
D: TRBD2
DNA: TGTGCCAGCAGCTTAGTGTCGGGACTAGCGGGAGGGCCGTGGAATGAGCAGTTCTTC
CDR3: CASSLVSGLAGGPWNEQFF

V: TRBV28
J: TRBJ1-2
size: .
length: 15
D: TRBD1
DNA: TGTGCCAGTTGGGACAGGGGGCCGGGTTTGTATGGCTACACCTTC
CDR3: CASWDRGPGLYGYTF

V: TRBV24-1
J: TRBJ1-2
size: .
length: 17
D: .
DNA: TGTGCCACCAGTGATCTATTACAGGGATTTAGGGACTATGGCTACACCTTC
CDR3: CATSDLLQGFRDYGYTF

V: TRBV19
J: TRBJ1-5
size: few
length: 15
D: TRBD1
DNA: TGTGCCAGTAGGACAGGGGGCTTAGGCAATCAGCCCCAGCATTTT
CDR3: CASRTGGLGNQPQHF

V: TRBV10-1
J: TRBJ1-1
size: .
length: 18
D: .
DNA: TGCGCCAGCAGTGAGTCATCCCAGGGCTGGGTGTGGAACACTGAAGCTTTCTTT
CDR3: CASSESSQGWVWNTEAFF

V: TRBV10-3
J: TRBJ2-1
size: .
length: 14
D: TRBD2
DNA: TGTGCCATCAGCGGCGGGAGGCACTACAATGAGCAGTTCTTC
CDR3: CAISGGRHYNEQFF

V: TRBV20-1
J: TRBJ2-7
size: .
length: 16
D: TRBD2
DNA: TGCAGTGCTAGTGACCGGACTAGCGGGATCTCCTACGAGCAGTACTTC
CDR3: CSASDRTSGISYEQYF

V: TRBV7-2
J: TRBJ2-7
size: .
length: 14
D: TRBD2
DNA: TGTGCCAGCAGCTCCCGGGGGGGAAAAAGGGAGCAGTACTTC
CDR3: CASSSRGGKREQYF

V: TRBV29-1
J: TRBJ2-1
size: medium-sized
length: 16
D: TRBD2
DNA: TGCAGCGTTGGAATAGCGGGAGTACGATATTACAATGAGCAGTTCTTC
CDR3: CSVGIAGVRYYNEQFF

V: TRBV28
J: TRBJ1-2
size: .
length: 16
D: .
DNA: TGTGCCAGCAGTCGACGAACAGGGTTCGGGCACTATGGCTACACCTTC
CDR3: CASSRRTGFGHYGYTF

V: TRBV27
J: TRBJ2-5
size: .
length: 15
D: .
DNA: TGTGCCAGCCGTGATCAACGGACATGGGGAGAGACCCAGTACTTC
CDR3: CASRDQRTWGETQYF

V: TRBV19
J: TRBJ1-1
size: .
length: 15
D: .
DNA: TGTGCCAGTCACGCTCGGGGGGAATCGAACACTGAAGCTTTCTTT
CDR3: CASHARGESNTEAFF

V: TRBV6-2/TRBV6-3
J: TRBJ1-1
size: .
length: 14
D: TRBD1
DNA: TGTGCCAGCAGTTACCCCGGACAGGGGACTGAAGCTTTCTTT
CDR3: CASSYPGQGTEAFF

V: TRBV6-1
J: TRBJ2-7
size: .
length: 15
D: TRBD1
DNA: TGTGCCAGCAGTTTATTGGAAGGACAGGGCGCAACGCAGTACTTC
CDR3: CASSLLEGQGATQYF

V: TRBV27
J: TRBJ1-4
size: once
length: 15
D: TRBD1
DNA: TGTGCCAGCAGCCCGGGACAGGGAACTAATGAAAAACTGTTTTTT
CDR3: CASSPGQGTNEKLFF

V: TRBV4-2
J: TRBJ2-7
size: once
length: 15
D: .
DNA: TGTGCCAGCAGCCAAGTACTAGGGAGCTCCTACGAGCAGTACTTC
CDR3: CASSQVLGSSYEQYF

V: TRBV7-2
J: TRBJ2-3
size: .
length: 14
D: TRBD1
DNA: TGTGCCAGCAGCCGGGACAGGTACACAGATACGCAGTATTTT
CDR3: CASSRDRYTDTQYF

V: TRBV6-2/TRBV6-3
J: TRBJ2-4
size: few
length: 13
D: TRBD2
DNA: TGTGCCAGCAGTCTGGCAGGGAGGGACATTCAGTACTTC
CDR3: CASSLAGRDIQYF

V: TRBV28
J: TRBJ2-4
size: .
length: 15
D: .
DNA: TGTGCCAGCAGCCCTCCCCGGGGTACCAAAAACATTCAGTACTTC
CDR3: CASSPPRGTKNIQYF

V: TRBV15
J: TRBJ1-5
size: .
length: 17
D: .
DNA: TGTGCCACCAGCAGAGGCCGGGGTTTTGGTCAAAATCAGCCCCAGCATTTT
CDR3: CATSRGRGFGQNQPQHF

V: TRBV27
J: TRBJ2-7
size: .
length: 17
D: .
DNA: TGTGCCAGCAGTCTGGGGGGTGGGGAGACATCTCCCTACGAGCAGTACTTC
CDR3: CASSLGGGETSPYEQYF

V: TRBV7-2
J: TRBJ1-1
size: .
length: 13
D: .
DNA: TGTGCCAGCAGCTCAGGGACTTCAATCAAAGCTTTCTTT
CDR3: CASSSGTSIKAFF

V: TRBV4-2
J: TRBJ2-1
size: .
length: 17
D: TRBD2
DNA: TGTGCCAGCAGCTCAGGACTAGCGGGAGGAACCTACAATGAGCAGTTCTTC
CDR3: CASSSGLAGGTYNEQFF

V: TRBV24-1
J: TRBJ2-5
size: .
length: 16
D: TRBD1
DNA: TGTGCCACCAGTGATCCCGGGACAGGGGGCCGAGAGACCCAGTACTTC
CDR3: CATSDPGTGGRETQYF

V: TRBV27
J: TRBJ1-6
size: .
length: 14
D: .
DNA: TGTGCCACGGGAAGGAGCTCCTATAATTCACCCCTCCACTTT
CDR3: CATGRSSYNSPLHF